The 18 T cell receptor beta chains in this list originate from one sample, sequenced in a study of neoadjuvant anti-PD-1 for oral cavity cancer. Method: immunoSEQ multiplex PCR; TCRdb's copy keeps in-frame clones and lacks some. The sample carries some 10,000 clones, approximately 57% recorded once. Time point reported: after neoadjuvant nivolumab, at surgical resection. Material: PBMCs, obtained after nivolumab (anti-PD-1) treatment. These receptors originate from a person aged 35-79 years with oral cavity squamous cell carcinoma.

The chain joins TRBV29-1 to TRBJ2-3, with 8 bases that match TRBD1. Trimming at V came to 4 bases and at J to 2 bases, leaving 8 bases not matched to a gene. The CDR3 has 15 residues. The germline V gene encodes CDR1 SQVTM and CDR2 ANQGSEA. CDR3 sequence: CSVALRQGTTDTQYF. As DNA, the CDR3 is TGCAGCGTTGCCCTGCGACAGGGGACCACAGATACGCAGTATTTT.

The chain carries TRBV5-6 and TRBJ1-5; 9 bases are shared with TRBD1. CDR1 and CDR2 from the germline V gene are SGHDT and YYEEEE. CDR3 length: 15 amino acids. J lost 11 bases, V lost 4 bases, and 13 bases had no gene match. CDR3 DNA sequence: TGTGCCAGCAGCGCGAGGACAGGGGTCCGCAGGACCCAGCATTTT. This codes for CASSARTGVRRTQHF.

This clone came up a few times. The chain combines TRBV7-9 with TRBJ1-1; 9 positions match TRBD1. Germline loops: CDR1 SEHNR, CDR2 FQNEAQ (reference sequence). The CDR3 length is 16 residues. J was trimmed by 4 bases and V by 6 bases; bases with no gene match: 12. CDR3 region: CASSLDPGQGSTEAFF. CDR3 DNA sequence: TGTGCCAGCAGTCTCGATCCGGGACAGGGTTCCACTGAAGCTTTCTTT.

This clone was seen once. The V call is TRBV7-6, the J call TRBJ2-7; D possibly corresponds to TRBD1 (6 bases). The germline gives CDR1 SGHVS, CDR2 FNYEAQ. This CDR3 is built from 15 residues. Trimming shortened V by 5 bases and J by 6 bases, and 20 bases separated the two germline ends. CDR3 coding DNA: TGTGCCAGCAGCCTCTCTGGCACAGGGAGTAGCGAGCAGTACTTC. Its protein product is CASSLSGTGSSEQYF.

CDR3 sequence reads: CASSYLDRSEAFF. In DNA form, the CDR3 reads TGTGCCAGCAGTTACTTAGACAGGAGTGAAGCTTTCTTT. The chain joins TRBV6-5 to TRBJ1-1; D might be TRBD1 (6 bases). CDR1 is MNHEY, CDR2 SVGAGI, per germline. The CDR3 has 13 amino acids. V lost 1 base and J 7 bases, leaving 10 bases between the germline ends.

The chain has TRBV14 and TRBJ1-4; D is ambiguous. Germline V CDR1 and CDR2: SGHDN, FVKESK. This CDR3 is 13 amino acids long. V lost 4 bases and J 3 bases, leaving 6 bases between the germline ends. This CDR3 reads CASSRFSNEKLFF. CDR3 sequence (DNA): TGTGCCAGCAGCCGCTTCTCTAATGAAAAACTGTTTTTT.

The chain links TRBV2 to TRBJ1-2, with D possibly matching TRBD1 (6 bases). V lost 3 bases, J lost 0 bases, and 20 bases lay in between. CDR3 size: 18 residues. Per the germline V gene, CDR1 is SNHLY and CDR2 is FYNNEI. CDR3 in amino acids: CASSDQGKTVLANYGYTF. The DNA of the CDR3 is TGTGCCAGCAGTGACCAGGGGAAAACCGTACTAGCTAACTATGGCTACACCTTC.

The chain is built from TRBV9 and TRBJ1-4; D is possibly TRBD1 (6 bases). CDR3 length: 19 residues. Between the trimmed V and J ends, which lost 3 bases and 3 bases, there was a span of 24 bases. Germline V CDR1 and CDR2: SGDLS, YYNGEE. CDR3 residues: CASSAPPPGVSGANEKLFF. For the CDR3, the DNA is TGTGCCAGCAGCGCCCCACCCCCGGGGGTATCAGGGGCTAATGAAAAACTGTTTTTT.

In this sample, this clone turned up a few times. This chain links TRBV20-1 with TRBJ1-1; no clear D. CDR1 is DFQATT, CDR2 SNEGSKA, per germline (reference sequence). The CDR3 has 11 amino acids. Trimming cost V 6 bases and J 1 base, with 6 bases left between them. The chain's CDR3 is CSAWENTEAFF. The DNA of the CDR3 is TGCAGTGCCTGGGAGAACACTGAAGCTTTCTTT.

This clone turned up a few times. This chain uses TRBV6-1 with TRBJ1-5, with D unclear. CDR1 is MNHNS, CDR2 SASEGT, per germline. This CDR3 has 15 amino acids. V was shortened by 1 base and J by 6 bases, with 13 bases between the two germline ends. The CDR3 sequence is CASSEGSIRGQPQHF. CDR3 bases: TGTGCCAGCAGTGAAGGGAGCATAAGAGGTCAGCCCCAGCATTTT.

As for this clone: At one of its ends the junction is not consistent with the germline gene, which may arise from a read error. CDR3 sequence: CASRLAAGGRNIQYF. Here the CDR3 DNA reads TGCGCCAGCAGATTGGCCGCAGGGGGCAGAAACATTCAGTACTTC. The J gene is TRBJ2-4, the V gene TRBV5-1; TRBD1 matches 8 bases. The CDR3 sequence is 15 residues long. CDR1 is SGHRS, CDR2 YFSETQ, per germline.

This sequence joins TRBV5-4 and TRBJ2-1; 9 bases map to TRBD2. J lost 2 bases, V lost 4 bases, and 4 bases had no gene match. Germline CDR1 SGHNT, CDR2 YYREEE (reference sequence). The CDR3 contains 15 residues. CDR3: CASSGAGGTYNEQFF. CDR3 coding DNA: TGTGCCAGCAGCGGAGCGGGAGGTACCTACAATGAGCAGTTCTTC. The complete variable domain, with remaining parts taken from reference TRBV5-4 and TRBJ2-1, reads ETGVTQSPTHLIKTRGQQVTLRCSSQSGHNTVSWYQQALGQGPQFIFQYYREEENGRGNFPPRFSGLQFPNYSSELNVNALELDDSALYLCASSGAGGTYNEQFFGPGTRLTVL.

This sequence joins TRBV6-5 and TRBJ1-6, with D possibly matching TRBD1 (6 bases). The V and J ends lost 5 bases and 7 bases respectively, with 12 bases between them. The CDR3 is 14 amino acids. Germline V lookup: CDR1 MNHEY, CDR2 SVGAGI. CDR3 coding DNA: TGTGCCAGCAGTACAACCGACAGGAATTCACCCCTCCACTTT. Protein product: CASSTTDRNSPLHF.

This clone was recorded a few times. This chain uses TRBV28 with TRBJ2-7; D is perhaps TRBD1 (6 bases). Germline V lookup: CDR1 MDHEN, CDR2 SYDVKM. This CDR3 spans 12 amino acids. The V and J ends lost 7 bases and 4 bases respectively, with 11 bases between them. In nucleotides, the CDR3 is TGTGCCAGCACCTCACAGGGATACGAGCAGTACTTC. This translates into CASTSQGYEQYF. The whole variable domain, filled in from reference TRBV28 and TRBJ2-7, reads DVKVTQSSRYLVKRTGEKVFLECVQDMDHENMFWYRQDPGLGLRLIYFSYDVKMKEKGDIPEGYSVSREKKERFSLILESASTNQTSMYLCASTSQGYEQYFGPGTRLTVT.

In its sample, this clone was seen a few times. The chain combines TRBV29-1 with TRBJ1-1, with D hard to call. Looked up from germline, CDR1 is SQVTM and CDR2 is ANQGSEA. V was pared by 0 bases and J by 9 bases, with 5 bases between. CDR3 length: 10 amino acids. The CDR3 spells CSVEEIQAFF. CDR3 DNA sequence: TGCAGCGTTGAAGAGATCCAAGCTTTCTTT. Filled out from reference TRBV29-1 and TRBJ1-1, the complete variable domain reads SAVISQKPSRDICQRGTSLTIQCQVDSQVTMMFWYRQQPGQSLTLIATANQGSEATYESGFVIDKFPISRPNLTFSTLTVSNMSPEDSSIYLCSVEEIQAFFGQGTRLTVV.

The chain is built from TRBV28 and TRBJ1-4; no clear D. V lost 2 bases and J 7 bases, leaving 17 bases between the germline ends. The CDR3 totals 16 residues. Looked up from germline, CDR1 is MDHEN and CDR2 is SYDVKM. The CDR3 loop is CASSLSPGGKGEKLFF. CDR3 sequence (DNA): TGTGCCAGCAGTTTAAGCCCGGGTGGGAAGGGTGAAAAACTGTTTTTT.

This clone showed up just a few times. The CDR3 coding sequence is TGTGCCATCAGTGAAAATCTTTACGAGCAGTACTTC. Its translation is CAISENLYEQYF. The chain has TRBV10-3 and TRBJ2-7; D remains ambiguous. The V gene lost 3 bases and the J gene lost 4 bases, with 7 bases spanning the gap. CDR1 and CDR2 (germline): ENHRY, SYGVKD. The CDR3 covers 12 residues.

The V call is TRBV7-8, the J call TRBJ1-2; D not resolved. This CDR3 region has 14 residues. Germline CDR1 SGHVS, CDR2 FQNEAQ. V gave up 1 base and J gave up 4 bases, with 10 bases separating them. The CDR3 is CASSLVKGGYGYTF. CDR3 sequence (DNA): TGTGCCAGCAGCTTAGTTAAGGGCGGCTATGGCTACACCTTC.